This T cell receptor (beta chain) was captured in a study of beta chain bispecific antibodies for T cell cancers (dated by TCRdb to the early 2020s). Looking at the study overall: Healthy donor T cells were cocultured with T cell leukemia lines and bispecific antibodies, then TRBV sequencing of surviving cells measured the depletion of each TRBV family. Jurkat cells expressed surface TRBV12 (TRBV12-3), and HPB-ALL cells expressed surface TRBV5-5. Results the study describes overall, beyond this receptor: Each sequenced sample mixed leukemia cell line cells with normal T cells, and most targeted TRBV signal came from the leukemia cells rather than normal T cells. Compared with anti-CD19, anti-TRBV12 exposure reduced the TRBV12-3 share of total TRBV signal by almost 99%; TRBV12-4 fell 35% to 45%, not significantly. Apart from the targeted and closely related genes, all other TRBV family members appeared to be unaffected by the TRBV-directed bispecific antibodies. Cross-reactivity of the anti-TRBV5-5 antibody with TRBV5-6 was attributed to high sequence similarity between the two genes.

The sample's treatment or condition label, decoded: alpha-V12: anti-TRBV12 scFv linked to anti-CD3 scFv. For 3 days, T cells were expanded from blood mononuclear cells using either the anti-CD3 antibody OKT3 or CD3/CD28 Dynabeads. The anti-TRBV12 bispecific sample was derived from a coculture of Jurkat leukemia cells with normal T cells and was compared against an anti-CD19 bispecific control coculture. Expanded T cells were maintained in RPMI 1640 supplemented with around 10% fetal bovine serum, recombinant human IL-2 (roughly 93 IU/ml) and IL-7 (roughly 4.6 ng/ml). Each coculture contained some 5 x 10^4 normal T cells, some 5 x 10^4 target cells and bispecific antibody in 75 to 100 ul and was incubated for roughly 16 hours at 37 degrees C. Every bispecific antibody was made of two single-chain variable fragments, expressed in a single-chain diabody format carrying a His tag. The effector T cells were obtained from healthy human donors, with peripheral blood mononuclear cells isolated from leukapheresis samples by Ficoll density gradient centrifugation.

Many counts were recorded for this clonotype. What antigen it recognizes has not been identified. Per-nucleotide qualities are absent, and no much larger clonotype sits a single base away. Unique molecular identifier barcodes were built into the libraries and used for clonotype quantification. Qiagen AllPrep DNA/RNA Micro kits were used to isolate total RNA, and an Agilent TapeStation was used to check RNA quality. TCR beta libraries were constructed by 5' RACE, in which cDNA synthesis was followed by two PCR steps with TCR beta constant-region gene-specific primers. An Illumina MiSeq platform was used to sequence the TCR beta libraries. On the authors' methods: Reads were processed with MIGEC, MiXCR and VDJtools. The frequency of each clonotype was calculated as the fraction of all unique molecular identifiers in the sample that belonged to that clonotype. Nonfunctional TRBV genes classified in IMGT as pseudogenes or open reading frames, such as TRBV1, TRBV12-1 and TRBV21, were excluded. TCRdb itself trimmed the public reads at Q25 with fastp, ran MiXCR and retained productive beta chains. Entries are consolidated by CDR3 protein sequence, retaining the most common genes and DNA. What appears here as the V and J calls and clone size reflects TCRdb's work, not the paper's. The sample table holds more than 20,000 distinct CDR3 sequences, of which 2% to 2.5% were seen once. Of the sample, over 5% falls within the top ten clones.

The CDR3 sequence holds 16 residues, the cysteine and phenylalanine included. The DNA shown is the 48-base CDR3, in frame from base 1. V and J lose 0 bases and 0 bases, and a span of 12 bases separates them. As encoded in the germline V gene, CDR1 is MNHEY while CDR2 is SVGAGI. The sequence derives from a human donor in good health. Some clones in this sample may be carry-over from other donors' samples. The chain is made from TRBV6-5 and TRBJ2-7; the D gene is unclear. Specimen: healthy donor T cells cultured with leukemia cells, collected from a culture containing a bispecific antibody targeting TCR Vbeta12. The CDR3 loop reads CASSYSLTASSYEQYF. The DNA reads TGTGCCAGCAGTTACTCGTTAACTGCCAGCTCCTACGAGCAGTACTTC.